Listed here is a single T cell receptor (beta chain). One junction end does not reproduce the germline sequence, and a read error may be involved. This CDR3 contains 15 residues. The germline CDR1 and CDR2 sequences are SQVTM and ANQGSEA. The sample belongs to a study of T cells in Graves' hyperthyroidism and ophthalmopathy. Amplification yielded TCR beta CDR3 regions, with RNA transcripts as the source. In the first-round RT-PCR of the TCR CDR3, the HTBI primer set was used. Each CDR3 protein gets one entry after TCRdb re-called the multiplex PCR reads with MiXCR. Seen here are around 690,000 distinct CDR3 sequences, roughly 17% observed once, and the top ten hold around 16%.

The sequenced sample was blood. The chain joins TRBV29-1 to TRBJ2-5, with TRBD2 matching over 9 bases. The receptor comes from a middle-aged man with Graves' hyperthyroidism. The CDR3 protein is CSVYLLAGDQETRYF. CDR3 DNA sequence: TGCAGCGTATACCTACTAGCGGGCGACCAAGAGACCCGGTACTTC.